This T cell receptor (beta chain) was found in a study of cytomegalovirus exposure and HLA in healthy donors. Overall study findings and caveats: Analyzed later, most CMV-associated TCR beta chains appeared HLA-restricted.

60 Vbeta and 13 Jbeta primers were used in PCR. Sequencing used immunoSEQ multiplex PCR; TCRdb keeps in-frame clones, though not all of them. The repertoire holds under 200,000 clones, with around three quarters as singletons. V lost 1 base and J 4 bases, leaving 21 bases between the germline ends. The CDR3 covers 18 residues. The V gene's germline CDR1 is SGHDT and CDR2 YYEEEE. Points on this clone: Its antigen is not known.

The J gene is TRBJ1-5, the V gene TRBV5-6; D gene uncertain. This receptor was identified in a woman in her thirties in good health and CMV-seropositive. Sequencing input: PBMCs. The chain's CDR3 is CASSLKFGALESNQPQHF. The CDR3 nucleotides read TGTGCCAGCAGCTTGAAATTTGGAGCCCTAGAATCAAATCAGCCCCAGCATTTT.